This TCR beta chain was recorded in a study of blood T cell repertoires in COVID-19. Study as a whole: PBMCs, B-cell-depleted T cells, or T cells were the source of the cDNA or gDNA that made up the material.

This clone has only one observation. Enrolment of Seattle patients took place during active infection, and they were followed longitudinally. Study processing details: Using reference gene primer amplification, nucleated cell counts were estimated. The method was immunoSEQ multiplex PCR; TCRdb's version includes in-frame clones alone and lacks a portion of them. From that table come the V and J calls and clone size; the DNA was used to work out D and trimming. The sample lists around 52,000 clones; around 87% were seen once. Germline V gives CDR1 SEHNR, CDR2 FQNEAQ (reference sequence). V lost 1 base and J lost 1, with 10 bases in between. This CDR3 contains 16 residues.

The genes are TRBV7-9 and TRBJ2-2; D is ambiguous. The clonotype originates from a woman of 80 years or more with COVID-19, enrolled during active disease. The sequenced sample was peripheral blood. Here the CDR3 DNA reads TGTGCCAGCAGCTTAGAAAAGTTCGGGAACACCGGGGAGCTGTTTTTT. Translation gives CASSLEKFGNTGELFF.